A single sample gave rise to the 30 T cell receptor beta chains below, sequenced in a study of blood T cell repertoires in COVID-19. This table comes from immunoSEQ multiplex PCR, and its TCRdb copy is limited to in-frame clones, with some not included. In the table there are roughly 100,000 clones, about 91% of which are singletons. Sequenced: peripheral blood. These receptors all come from a human donor with active COVID-19. The donor label of this sample is uncertain.

The V gene is TRBV5-4, the J gene TRBJ2-6; D might be TRBD1 (5 bases). Germline V gene data show CDR1 as SGHNT and CDR2 as YYREEE (reference sequence). The length of the CDR3 is 18 residues. V was pared by 4 bases and J by 1 base, with 18 bases between. The CDR3 reads CASSPRQSHRSGANVLTF. As DNA, the CDR3 is TGTGCCAGCAGCCCGCGACAGTCTCATCGGTCTGGGGCCAACGTCCTGACTTTC.

The rearrangement links TRBV3-1 (or the pseudogene TRBV3-2) to TRBJ1-3, with D uncertain. Germline CDR1 is LGHDT and CDR2 is YNNKEL (reference sequence). The CDR3 is made up of 13 amino acids. The V end was cut by 5 bases, the J end by 4 bases, with 9 bases between. For the CDR3, the DNA is TGTGCCAGCAGCTATGGAGTCGGAAACACCATATATTTT. It specifies CASSYGVGNTIYF.

The J gene is TRBJ2-1, the V gene TRBV9, with 10 nucleotides matching TRBD2. CDR1 is SGDLS, CDR2 YYNGEE, per germline. The CDR3 has 17 residues. The V segment lost 4 bases and the J segment 0 bases; nucleotides outside the gene matches: 7. CDR3 DNA: TGTGCCAGCAGCCTTCCTAGCGGGGGAATCTCCTACAATGAGCAGTTCTTC. Translating it yields CASSLPSGGISYNEQFF.

This sequence joins TRBV5-6 and TRBJ1-4; possibly TRBD1 for D (6 bases). Germline V lookup: CDR1 SGHDT, CDR2 YYEEEE. Trimming pared 3 bases from V and 6 bases from J, leaving 12 bases between. This CDR3 spans 14 amino acids. The CDR3 DNA reads TGTGCCAGCAGCTCGGACAGCAATGATGAAAAACTGTTTTTT. Translation: CASSSDSNDEKLFF.

Only a few counts were recorded for this clone. This rearrangement joins TRBV7-9 to TRBJ2-5; D is possibly TRBD1 (5 bases). V lost 4 bases, J lost 2 bases, and 11 bases lay in between. The CDR3 extends over 14 amino acids. Germline values: CDR1 SEHNR, CDR2 FQNEAQ (reference sequence). For the CDR3, the DNA is TGTGCCAGCAGCTCTAGGGGTTTTCAAGAGACCCAGTACTTC. Its protein is CASSSRGFQETQYF.

The J gene is TRBJ1-1, the V gene TRBV6-5; 9 bases fit TRBD1. The ends lost 6 bases at V and 6 bases at J; junction bases unmatched: 5. Germline CDR1 reads MNHEY; CDR2 reads SVGAGI. This CDR3 is 13 amino acids long. In nucleotides, the CDR3 is TGTGCCAGCAGGTCTCGGACAGGGGCTGAAGCTTTCTTT. As protein: CASRSRTGAEAFF.

This sequence joins TRBV4-1 and TRBJ1-2; 9 positions agree with TRBD1. CDR3 size: 15 residues. Germline assignment: CDR1 MGHRA and CDR2 YSYEKL. Trimming took 4 bases from V and 4 from J; bases not matched to a gene: 7. The CDR3 nucleotides are TGCGCCAGCAGCCGTGAACAGGGGGCTTCCTATGGCTACACCTTC. Translated, it gives CASSREQGASYGYTF.

The chain combines TRBV28 with TRBJ1-5; D remains ambiguous. CDR1 MDHEN and CDR2 SYDVKM come from the germline V gene. The CDR3 consists of 11 residues. V shed 6 bases and J shed 7 bases, with 7 bases lying between them. CDR3 amino acids: CASRGSQPQHF. CDR3 nucleotide sequence: TGTGCCAGCAGGGGTAGCCAGCCCCAGCATTTT.

The rearrangement uses TRBV25-1 and TRBJ1-2; TRBD1 might be the D (5 bases). Trimming shortened V by 1 base and J by 3 bases, and 9 bases separated the two germline ends. This CDR3 has 14 residues. The germline V gene has CDR1 MGHDK and CDR2 SYGVNS. The CDR3: CASSEFGRDYGYTF. CDR3 DNA sequence: TGTGCCAGCAGTGAATTCGGCAGGGACTATGGCTACACCTTC.

V and J are TRBV6-2 or TRBV6-3 and TRBJ2-7, with D perhaps TRBD1 (5 bases). Germline CDR1 reads MNHEY; CDR2 reads SVGEGT. Trimming shortened V by 4 bases and J by 6 bases, and 16 bases separated the two germline ends. This CDR3 is 14 amino acids long. The CDR3 reads CASSSTDSPLEQYF. The CDR3 region has the DNA TGTGCCAGCAGTTCGACCGACAGTCCTCTCGAGCAGTACTTC.

The chain couples TRBV19 to TRBJ1-2, with D unresolved. The CDR3 spans 14 residues. The V and J ends lost 3 bases and 0 bases respectively, with 8 bases between them. The germline V gene has CDR1 LNHDA and CDR2 SQIVND (reference sequence). The CDR3 bases are TGTGCCAGTAGTATTGAGGGATCTAACTATGGCTACACCTTC. The encoded protein is CASSIEGSNYGYTF.

V usage is TRBV7-3 and J usage is TRBJ2-7; D gene unclear. V shed 0 bases and J shed 2 bases, with 5 bases lying between them. This CDR3 region has 13 residues. CDR1 and CDR2 (germline): SGHTA, FQGTGA. The CDR3 sequence is CASSLTRTYEQYF. CDR3 in DNA: TGTGCCAGCAGCTTAACCAGAACCTACGAGCAGTACTTC.

The V gene is TRBV7-9, the J gene TRBJ2-5, with 12 bases fitting TRBD2. CDR3 size: 16 residues. V dropped 5 bases and J dropped 2; count of bases not matched to a gene: 6. The germline CDR1 and CDR2 sequences are SEHNR and FQNEAQ (reference sequence). The CDR3 here is CASSPLAGGQQETQYF. The CDR3 nucleotides are TGTGCCAGCAGCCCTCTAGCGGGGGGGCAGCAAGAGACCCAGTACTTC.

The V and J genes are TRBV2 and TRBJ2-5; TRBD2 aligns across 8 bases. The CDR3 extends over 18 amino acids. The germline gives CDR1 SNHLY, CDR2 FYNNEI. The J segment lost 1 base and the V segment lost 2 bases, leaving 12 bases of the junction unmatched. CDR3 sequence: CASSEPPPAGAIQETQYF. DNA for the CDR3: TGTGCCAGCAGTGAACCCCCCCCAGCGGGGGCTATCCAAGAGACCCAGTACTTC.

The chain joins TRBV5-1 to TRBJ1-1; TRBD1 is a possible D gene (6 bases). CDR3 length equals 13 residues. CDR1 SGHRS and CDR2 YFSETQ come from the germline V gene. Trimming stripped 6 bases from V and 1 base from J, with 10 bases between. For the CDR3, the DNA is TGCGCCAGCACCCAGGGGTGGAACACTGAAGCTTTCTTT. It translates to CASTQGWNTEAFF. Full variable domain (remainder filled in from reference TRBV5-1 and TRBJ1-1): KAGVTQTPRYLIKTRGQQVTLSCSPISGHRSVSWYQQTPGQGLQFLFEYFSETQRNKGNFPGRFSGRQFSNSRSEMNVSTLELGDSALYLCASTQGWNTEAFFGQGTRLTVV.

This clone came up once. V gene TRBV28 combines with J gene TRBJ1-1, with a possible D match to TRBD1 (6 bases). V dropped 6 bases and J dropped 11 bases, with 25 bases sitting between them. This CDR3 spans 15 amino acids. The germline V gene has CDR1 MDHEN and CDR2 SYDVKM. The CDR3 region is CASSLPAGAVNVAFF. The CDR3 DNA sequence: TGTGCCAGCAGCCTCCCTGCGGGGGCGGTTAATGTTGCTTTCTTT.

The chain links TRBV6-4 to TRBJ1-1; TRBD1 is a possible D gene (5 bases). The CDR3 consists of 16 residues. The V end was cut by 3 bases, the J end by 4 bases, with 18 bases between. Germline V gene sequence: CDR1 MRHNA, CDR2 SNTAGT. For the CDR3, the DNA is TGTGCCAGCAGTGAAAGGGGTCCCCCCCTGGCCACTGAAGCTTTCTTT. This encodes CASSERGPPLATEAFF.

The genes are TRBV5-1 and TRBJ2-3; no reliable D call. The germline CDR1 and CDR2 sequences are SGHRS and YFSETQ. V was trimmed by 2 bases and J by 5 bases, leaving 6 bases between them. The CDR3 runs 12 residues. CDR3 DNA sequence: TGCGCCAGCAGCTTTACTGGAGATACGCAGTATTTT. Encoded protein: CASSFTGDTQYF.

In its sample, this clone was seen a few times. The gene calls are TRBV5-6 and TRBJ2-7, with unresolved D. The CDR3 spans 13 residues. In germline, CDR1 is SGHDT, CDR2 YYEEEE. The germline V and J ends were trimmed by 0 bases and 1 base, with 5 bases remaining between them. Here the CDR3 reads CASSLGQSYEQYF. In nucleotides, the CDR3 is TGTGCCAGCAGCTTGGGGCAGTCCTACGAGCAGTACTTC.

The chain joins TRBV7-9 to TRBJ2-3, with D perhaps matching TRBD1 (6 bases). CDR1 SEHNR and CDR2 FQNEAQ come from the germline V gene (reference sequence). The germline V and J ends were trimmed by 3 bases and 2 bases, with 12 bases remaining between them. This CDR3 has 15 amino acids. In DNA form, the CDR3 reads TGTGCCAGCAGCTTCGGACGACAGGACACAGATACGCAGTATTTT. It is translated as CASSFGRQDTDTQYF.

J is TRBJ2-3 and V is TRBV5-1, with 7 bases aligning to TRBD2. The germline CDR1 and CDR2 sequences are SGHRS and YFSETQ. The CDR3 contains 16 residues. J lost 0 bases, V lost 0 bases, and 4 bases had no gene match. This CDR3 is CASSLGLATSTDTQYF. CDR3 coding DNA: TGCGCCAGCAGCTTGGGACTAGCAACTAGCACAGATACGCAGTATTTT.

For the CDR3, the DNA is TGTGCCAGCAGTTACGGGGCCCAGGAAGCTTTCTTT. It specifies CASSYGAQEAFF. The chain links TRBV6-6 to TRBJ1-1, with a tentative D call TRBD1 (5 bases). Germline values: CDR1 MNHNY, CDR2 SVGAGI (reference sequence). The V gene lost 2 bases and the J gene lost 8 bases, with 9 bases spanning the gap. The CDR3 sequence is 12 residues long.

V and J are TRBV5-1 and TRBJ1-1; 12 bases match TRBD1. V shed 2 bases, J shed 0 bases, and the junction held 8 bases outside the gene matches. This CDR3 is built from 18 residues. Looked up from germline, CDR1 is SGHRS and CDR2 is YFSETQ. CDR3 in amino acids: CASSFSPGQGAMNTEAFF. CDR3 DNA: TGCGCCAGCAGCTTTTCCCCGGGACAGGGGGCTATGAACACTGAAGCTTTCTTT. The variable domain in full, completed from reference TRBV5-1 and TRBJ1-1, reads KAGVTQTPRYLIKTRGQQVTLSCSPISGHRSVSWYQQTPGQGLQFLFEYFSETQRNKGNFPGRFSGRQFSNSRSEMNVSTLELGDSALYLCASSFSPGQGAMNTEAFFGQGTRLTVV.

The gene calls are TRBV27 and TRBJ2-7, with 8 bases matching TRBD1. After removal of 9 bases from V and 3 bases from J, the junction contained 4 bases not matched to a gene. The germline V gene has CDR1 MNHEY and CDR2 SMNVEV (reference sequence). The CDR3 spans 12 residues. CDR3 residues: CARLDRVYEQYF. CDR3 nucleotide sequence: TGTGCCAGATTGGACAGGGTCTACGAGCAGTACTTC.

A single count supports this clone. This chain uses TRBV7-6 with TRBJ2-3, with 9 bases that match TRBD2. Germline V CDR1 and CDR2: SGHVS, FNYEAQ. The junction had 7 bases not matched to a gene; V was cut back by 5 bases and J by 4 bases. The CDR3 is 15 amino acids. The CDR3 nucleotides read TGTGCCAGCAGCCGTAGCGGGGGCTCTCCAGATACGCAGTATTTT. It yields the protein CASSRSGGSPDTQYF.

The chain recombines TRBV7-2 with TRBJ2-7, with a weak D call TRBD1 (6 bases). Trimming pared 2 bases from V and 2 bases from J, leaving 10 bases between. The CDR3 is 14 residues long. Germline values: CDR1 SGHTA, CDR2 FQGNSA. The CDR3: CASSLQGLPYEQYF. The CDR3, as DNA: TGTGCCAGCAGCTTACAGGGGCTGCCCTACGAGCAGTACTTC.

J is TRBJ1-2 and V is TRBV7-2, with TRBD1 matching 8 bases. The CDR3 length is 15 residues. The J segment lost 0 bases and the V segment lost 5 bases, leaving 5 bases of the junction unmatched. Germline CDR1 and CDR2: SGHTA and FQGNSA. The DNA for the CDR3 is TGTGCCAGCAGCCCCGGGACAGGCCCTAACTATGGCTACACCTTC. Translating gives CASSPGTGPNYGYTF. The full variable domain, its missing parts supplied by reference TRBV7-2 and TRBJ1-2, is GAGVSQSPSNKVTEKGKDVELRCDPISGHTALYWYRQSLGQGLEFLIYFQGNSAPDKSGLPSDRFSAERTGGSVSTLTIQRTQQEDSAVYLCASSPGTGPNYGYTFGSGTRLTVV.

The gene calls are TRBV6-5 and TRBJ2-3; 7 nucleotides match TRBD2. In germline, CDR1 is MNHEY, CDR2 SVGAGI. V lost 8 bases to trimming and J lost 3 bases; unmatched junction nucleotides: 8. The CDR3 runs 14 residues. The CDR3 DNA sequence: TGTGCCAGCGCCCGGGGGGTAATTACAGATACGCAGTATTTT. Residues: CASARGVITDTQYF.

This clone was detected once. CDR3 sequence: CASIKGPGELFF. As DNA, the CDR3 is TGTGCCAGCATAAAGGGGCCCGGGGAGCTGTTTTTT. V is TRBV14 and J is TRBJ2-2, with D possibly matching TRBD1 (5 bases). V was cut by 7 bases and J by 6 bases, with 9 bases left in between. The CDR3 runs 12 residues. From germline, CDR1 is SGHDN and CDR2 FVKESK. The whole variable domain, filled in from reference TRBV14 and TRBJ2-2, reads EAGVTQFPSHSVIEKGQTVTLRCDPISGHDNLYWYRRVMGKEIKFLLHFVKESKQDESGMPNNRFLAERTGGTYSTLKVQPAELEDSGVYFCASIKGPGELFFGEGSRLTVL.

The chain recombines TRBV3-1 (or the pseudogene TRBV3-2) with TRBJ1-4; D perhaps matches TRBD1 (6 bases). Between the trimmed V and J ends, which lost 4 bases and 5 bases, there was a span of 14 bases. The germline V gene has CDR1 LGHDT and CDR2 YNNKEL (reference sequence). The CDR3 has 15 amino acids. CDR3 nucleotide sequence: TGTGCCAGCAGCCGCTACATAGGACAGAATGAAAAACTGTTTTTT. This sequence encodes CASSRYIGQNEKLFF.